This T cell receptor beta chain was profiled in a study of OX40 agonist ivuxolimab in advanced cancers. Study at large: Clinicians treated patients with ivuxolimab, an agonistic anti-OX40 (CD134) antibody.

Using immunoSEQ multiplex PCR, the repertoire was profiled, and TCRdb retains in-frame clones only, with some absent. The repertoire consists of about 99,000 clones, with 95% to 96% occurring once and the leading ten covering around 2%. After removal of 4 bases from V and 4 bases from J, the junction contained 8 bases not matched to a gene. The CDR3 has 15 amino acids. Germline values: CDR1 SGDLS, CDR2 YYNGEE. The chain has TRBV9 and TRBJ2-3; 8 bases align to TRBD2. The clonotype originates from an adult with an advanced solid tumor such as melanoma, head and neck, liver or kidney cancer. Sequenced material: CD4+ or CD8+ T cells sorted from blood, taken in a trial of the OX40 agonist ivuxolimab. CDR3 DNA sequence: TGTGCCAGCAGCATATCAGCGGGGGAGGCAGATACGCAGTATTTT. Protein product: CASSISAGEADTQYF. The full variable domain, rest sourced from reference TRBV9 and TRBJ2-3, is DSGVTQTPKHLITATGQRVTLRCSPRSGDLSVYWYQQSLDQGLQFLIQYYNGEERAKGNILERFSAQQFPDLHSELNLSSLELGDSALYFCASSISAGEADTQYFGPGTRLTVL.